The 5 T cell receptor beta chains listed next were all sequenced from one sample in a study of T cell repertoires in ileal Crohn's disease. Regarding time point: neoterminal ileum biopsy at postoperative endoscopy, about 6 months after surgery. The assay was immunoSEQ multiplex PCR, and TCRdb's table has in-frame clones only and misses some. The table records roughly 60,000 clones, about 89% of them present only once. Sequencing was done on a sample of ileal tissue. All receptors derive from an adult with Crohn's disease.

This chain joins TRBV2 and TRBJ1-3, with a possible D match to TRBD1 (5 bases). Germline V gene sequence: CDR1 SNHLY, CDR2 FYNNEI. Trimming took off 6 bases at V and 3 bases at J, with 18 bases between the two ends. The CDR3 contains 16 residues. CDR3 sequence (DNA): TGTGCCAGCAGCTACGGGACGGGAGTAAATGGAAACACCATATATTTT. This gives the protein CASSYGTGVNGNTIYF. The whole variable domain, filled in from reference TRBV2 and TRBJ1-3, reads EPEVTQTPSHQVTQMGQEVILRCVPISNHLYFYWYRQILGQKVEFLVSFYNNEISEKSEIFDDQFSVERPDGSNFTLKIRSTKLEDSAMYFCASSYGTGVNGNTIYFGEGSWLTVV.

The V gene is TRBV29-1, the J gene TRBJ2-1; D possibly corresponds to TRBD2 (6 bases). V was cut by 6 bases and J by 0 bases, with 12 bases left in between. The CDR3 runs to 14 residues. Germline values: CDR1 SQVTM, CDR2 ANQGSEA. CDR3 nucleotide sequence: TGCAGCGTCGAGATGGAGGGCTCCTACAATGAGCAGTTCTTC. Protein: CSVEMEGSYNEQFF.

The chain employs TRBV2 and TRBJ2-1; 7 bases fit TRBD2. The CDR3 sequence is 15 residues long. From germline, CDR1 is SNHLY and CDR2 FYNNEI. The V and J ends lost 0 bases and 4 bases, in that order; junction bases with no gene match: 3. CDR3 protein: CASSEAQGGYNEQFF. The CDR3 nucleotides read TGTGCCAGCAGTGAAGCTCAGGGAGGGTACAATGAGCAGTTCTTC. Variable domain in full (rest from reference TRBV2 and TRBJ2-1): EPEVTQTPSHQVTQMGQEVILRCVPISNHLYFYWYRQILGQKVEFLVSFYNNEISEKSEIFDDQFSVERPDGSNFTLKIRSTKLEDSAMYFCASSEAQGGYNEQFFGPGTRLTVL.

The V and J genes are TRBV29-1 and TRBJ2-7, with 11 bases fitting TRBD2. The ends lost 3 bases at V and 0 bases at J; junction bases unmatched: 4. Germline lookup yields CDR1 SQVTM and CDR2 ANQGSEA. The CDR3 is 15 residues long. CDR3 DNA sequence: TGCAGCGTTGATAAACTAGCGGGAGTCTCCTACGAGCAGTACTTC. Encoded protein: CSVDKLAGVSYEQYF.

This chain uses TRBV29-1 with TRBJ2-5; D possibly corresponds to TRBD1 (6 bases). The germline CDR1 and CDR2 sequences are SQVTM and ANQGSEA. This CDR3 contains 12 residues. The V gene lost 7 bases and the J gene lost 3 bases, with 12 bases spanning the gap. The CDR3 region is CSGYGQKETQYF. The CDR3 nucleotides read TGCAGCGGATATGGACAGAAAGAGACCCAGTACTTC.